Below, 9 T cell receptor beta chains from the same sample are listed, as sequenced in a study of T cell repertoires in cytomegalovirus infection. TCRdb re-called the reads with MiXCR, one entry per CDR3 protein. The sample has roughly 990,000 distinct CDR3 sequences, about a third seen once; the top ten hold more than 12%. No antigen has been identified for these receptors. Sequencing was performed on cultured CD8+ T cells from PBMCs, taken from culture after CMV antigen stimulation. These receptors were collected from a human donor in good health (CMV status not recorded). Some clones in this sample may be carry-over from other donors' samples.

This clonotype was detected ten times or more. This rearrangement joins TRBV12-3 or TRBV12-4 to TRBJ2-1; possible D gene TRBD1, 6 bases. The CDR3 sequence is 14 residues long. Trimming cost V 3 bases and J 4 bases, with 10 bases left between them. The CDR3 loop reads CASSFGDIYNEQFF. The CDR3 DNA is TGTGCCAGCAGTTTTGGGGACATATACAATGAGCAGTTCTTC.

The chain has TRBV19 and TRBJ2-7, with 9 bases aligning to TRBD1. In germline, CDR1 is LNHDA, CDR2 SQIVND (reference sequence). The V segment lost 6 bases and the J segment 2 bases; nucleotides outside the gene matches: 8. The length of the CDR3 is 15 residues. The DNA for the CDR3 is TGTGCCAGTAGGCTGGGACAGGGAGCAGCCTACGAGCAGTACTTC. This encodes CASRLGQGAAYEQYF.

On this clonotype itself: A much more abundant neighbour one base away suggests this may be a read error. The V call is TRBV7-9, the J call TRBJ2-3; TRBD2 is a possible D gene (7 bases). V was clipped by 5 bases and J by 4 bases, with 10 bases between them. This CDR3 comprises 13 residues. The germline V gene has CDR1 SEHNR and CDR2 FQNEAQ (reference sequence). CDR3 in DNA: TGTGCCAGCAGCGGGGGGGCCTCAGATACGCAGTATTTT. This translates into CASSGGASDTQYF. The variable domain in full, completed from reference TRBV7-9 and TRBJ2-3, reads DTGVSQNPRHKITKRGQNVTFRCDPISEHNRLYWYRQTLGQGPEFLTYFQNEAQLEKSRLLSDRFSAERPKGSFSTLEIQRTEQGDSAMYLCASSGGASDTQYFGPGTRLTVL.

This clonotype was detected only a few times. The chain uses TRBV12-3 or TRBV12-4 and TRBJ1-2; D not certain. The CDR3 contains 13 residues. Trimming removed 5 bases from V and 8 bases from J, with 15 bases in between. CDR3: CASSPPAWQGYTF. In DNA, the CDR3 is TGTGCCAGCAGTCCTCCGGCCTGGCAAGGCTACACCTTC.

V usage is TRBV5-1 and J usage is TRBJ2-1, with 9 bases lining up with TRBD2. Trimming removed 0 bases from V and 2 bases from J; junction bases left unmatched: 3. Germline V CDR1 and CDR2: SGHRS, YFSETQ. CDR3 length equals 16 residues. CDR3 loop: CASSLEAGGPYNEQFF. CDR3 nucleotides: TGCGCCAGCAGCTTGGAAGCGGGGGGCCCCTACAATGAGCAGTTCTTC.

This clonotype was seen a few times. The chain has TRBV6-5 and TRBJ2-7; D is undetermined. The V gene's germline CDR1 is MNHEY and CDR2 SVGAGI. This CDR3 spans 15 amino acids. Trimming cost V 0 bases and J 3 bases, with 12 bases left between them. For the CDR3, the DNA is TGTGCCAGCAGTTACTCGACTCCCTCAAACTACGAGCAGTACTTC. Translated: CASSYSTPSNYEQYF.

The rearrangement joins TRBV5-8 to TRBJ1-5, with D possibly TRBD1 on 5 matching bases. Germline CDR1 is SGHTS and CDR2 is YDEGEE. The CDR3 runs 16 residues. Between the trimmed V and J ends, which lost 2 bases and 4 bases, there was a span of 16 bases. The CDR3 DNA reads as TGTGCCAGCAGCTTCCTTGGGGGTCGGGCTAATCAGCCCCAGCATTTT. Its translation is CASSFLGGRANQPQHF.

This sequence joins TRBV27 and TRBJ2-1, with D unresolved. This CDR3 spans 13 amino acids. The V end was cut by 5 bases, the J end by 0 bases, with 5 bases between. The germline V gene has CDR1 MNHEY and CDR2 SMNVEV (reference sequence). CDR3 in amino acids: CASSALSYNEQFF. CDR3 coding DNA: TGTGCCAGCAGTGCCCTCTCCTACAATGAGCAGTTCTTC.

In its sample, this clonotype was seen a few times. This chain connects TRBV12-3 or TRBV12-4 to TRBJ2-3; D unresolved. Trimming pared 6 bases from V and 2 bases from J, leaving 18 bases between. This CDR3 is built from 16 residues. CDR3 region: CASRNDGRSDTDTQYF. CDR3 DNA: TGTGCCAGCAGGAACGACGGAAGGTCGGACACAGATACGCAGTATTTT.